This T cell receptor beta chain was captured in a study of cytomegalovirus exposure and HLA in healthy donors. The CDR3 has 15 residues. The germline gives CDR1 MDHEN, CDR2 SYDVKM. Losses at the gene ends were 6 bases for V and 7 bases for J; bases not matched to a gene: 6. The PCR contained 60 Vbeta and 13 Jbeta primers. Profiled with immunoSEQ multiplex PCR; TCRdb holds only in-frame clones, not every one. This table holds over 90,000 clones, about two thirds found once. The receptor was isolated from a woman aged 45-59 years in good health and CMV-seropositive. This chain connects TRBV28 to TRBJ2-1; 13 bases align to TRBD2. The specimen was PBMCs. The CDR3 DNA is TGTGCCAGCAGCCCAAGGACTAGCGGGAGAAATGAGCAGTTCTTC. It encodes CASSPRTSGRNEQFF.